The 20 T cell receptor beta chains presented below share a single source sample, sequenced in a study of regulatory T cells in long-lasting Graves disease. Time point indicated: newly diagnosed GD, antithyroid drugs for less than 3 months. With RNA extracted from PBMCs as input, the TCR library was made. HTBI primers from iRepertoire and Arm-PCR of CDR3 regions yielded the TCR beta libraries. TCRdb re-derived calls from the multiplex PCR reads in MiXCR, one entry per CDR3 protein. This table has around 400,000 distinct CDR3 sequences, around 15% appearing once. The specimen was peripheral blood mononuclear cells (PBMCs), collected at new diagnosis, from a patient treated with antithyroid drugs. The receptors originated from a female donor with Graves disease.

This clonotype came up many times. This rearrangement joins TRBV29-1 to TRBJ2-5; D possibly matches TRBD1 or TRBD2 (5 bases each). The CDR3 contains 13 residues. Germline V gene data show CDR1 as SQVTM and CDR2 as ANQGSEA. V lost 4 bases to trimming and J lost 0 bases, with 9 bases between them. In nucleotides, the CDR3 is TGCAGCGTTGGTGGGACCTACCAAGAGACCCAGTACTTC. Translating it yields CSVGGTYQETQYF.

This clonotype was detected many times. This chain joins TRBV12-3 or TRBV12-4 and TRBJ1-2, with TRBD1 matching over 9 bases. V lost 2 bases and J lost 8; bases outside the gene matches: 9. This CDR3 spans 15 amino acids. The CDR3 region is CASSLHRGGTGGYTF. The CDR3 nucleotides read TGTGCCAGCAGTTTACACAGGGGGGGGACAGGGGGCTACACCTTC.

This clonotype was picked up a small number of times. This chain's CDR3 is CASSLSGGRDNYGYTF. The CDR3, as DNA: TGTGCCAGCAGTTTATCCGGGGGGAGGGATAACTATGGCTACACCTTC. The genes are TRBV27 and TRBJ1-2, with D possibly being TRBD1 (5 bases). Germline-derived CDR1 and CDR2 are MNHEY and SMNVEV (reference sequence). The CDR3 totals 16 residues. Trimming shortened V by 0 bases and J by 1 base, and 12 bases separated the two germline ends.

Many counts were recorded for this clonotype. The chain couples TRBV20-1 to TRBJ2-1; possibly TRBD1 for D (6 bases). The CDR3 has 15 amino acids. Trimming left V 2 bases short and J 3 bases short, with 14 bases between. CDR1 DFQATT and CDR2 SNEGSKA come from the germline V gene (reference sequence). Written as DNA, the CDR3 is TGCAGTGCTAGAAACCGACAGGTTTACTACAATGAGCAGTTCTTC. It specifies CSARNRQVYYNEQFF.

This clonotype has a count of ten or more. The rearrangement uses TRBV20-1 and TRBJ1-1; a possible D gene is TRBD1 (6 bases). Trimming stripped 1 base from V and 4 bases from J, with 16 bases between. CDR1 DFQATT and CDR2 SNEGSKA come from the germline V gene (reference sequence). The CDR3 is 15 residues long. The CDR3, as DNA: TGCAGTGCTAGAGGGCCGCGGGGGGGGGCCACTGAAGCTTTCTTT. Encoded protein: CSARGPRGGATEAFF.

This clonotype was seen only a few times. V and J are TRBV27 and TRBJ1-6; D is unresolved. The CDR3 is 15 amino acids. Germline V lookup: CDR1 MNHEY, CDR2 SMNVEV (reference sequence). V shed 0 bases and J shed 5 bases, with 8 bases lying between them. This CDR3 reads CASSLSYSHNSPLHF. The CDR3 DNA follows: TGTGCCAGCAGTTTATCATACAGCCATAATTCACCCCTCCACTTT.

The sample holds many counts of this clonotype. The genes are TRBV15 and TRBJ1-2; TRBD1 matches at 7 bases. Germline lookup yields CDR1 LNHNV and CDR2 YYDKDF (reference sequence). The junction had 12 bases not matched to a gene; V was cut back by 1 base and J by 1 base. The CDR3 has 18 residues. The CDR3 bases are TGTGCCACCAGCAGAGGAAACAGGGGAAGAGTGGTTAACTATGGCTACACCTTC. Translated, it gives CATSRGNRGRVVNYGYTF.

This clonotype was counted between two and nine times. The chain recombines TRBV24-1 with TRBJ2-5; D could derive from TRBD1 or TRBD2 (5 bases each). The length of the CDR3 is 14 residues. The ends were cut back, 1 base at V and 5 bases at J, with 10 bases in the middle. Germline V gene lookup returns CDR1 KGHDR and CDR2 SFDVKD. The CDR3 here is CATSDFGGVETQYF. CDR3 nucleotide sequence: TGTGCCACCAGTGATTTTGGGGGAGTCGAGACCCAGTACTTC.

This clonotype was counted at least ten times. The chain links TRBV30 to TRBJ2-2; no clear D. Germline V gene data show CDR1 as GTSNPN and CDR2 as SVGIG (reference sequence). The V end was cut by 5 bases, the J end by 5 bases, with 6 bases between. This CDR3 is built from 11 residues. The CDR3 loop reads CAWAPTGELFF. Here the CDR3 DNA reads TGTGCCTGGGCCCCTACCGGGGAGCTGTTTTTT.

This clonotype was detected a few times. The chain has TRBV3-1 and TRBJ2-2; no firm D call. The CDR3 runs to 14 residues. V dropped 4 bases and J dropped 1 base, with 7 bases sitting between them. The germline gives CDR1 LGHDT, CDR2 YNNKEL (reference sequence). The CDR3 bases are TGTGCCAGCAGCCTGGCGGTGAACACCGGGGAGCTGTTTTTT. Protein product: CASSLAVNTGELFF. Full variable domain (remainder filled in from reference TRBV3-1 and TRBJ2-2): DTAVSQTPKYLVTQMGNDKSIKCEQNLGHDTMYWYKQDSKKFLKIMFSYNNKELIINETVPNRFSPKSPDKAHLNLHINSLELGDSAVYFCASSLAVNTGELFFGEGSRLTVL.

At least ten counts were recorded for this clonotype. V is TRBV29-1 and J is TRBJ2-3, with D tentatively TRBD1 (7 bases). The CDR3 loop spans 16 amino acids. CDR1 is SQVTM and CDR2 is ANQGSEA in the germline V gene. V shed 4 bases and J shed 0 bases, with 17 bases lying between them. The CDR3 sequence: CSVGGGTALSTDTQYF. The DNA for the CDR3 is TGCAGCGTTGGGGGCGGGACAGCGCTTAGCACAGATACGCAGTATTTT.

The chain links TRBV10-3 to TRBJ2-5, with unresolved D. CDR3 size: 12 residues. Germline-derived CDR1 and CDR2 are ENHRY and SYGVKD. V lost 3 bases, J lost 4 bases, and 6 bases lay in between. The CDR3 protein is CAISDVGETQYF. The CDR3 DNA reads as TGTGCCATCAGTGACGTCGGAGAGACCCAGTACTTC.

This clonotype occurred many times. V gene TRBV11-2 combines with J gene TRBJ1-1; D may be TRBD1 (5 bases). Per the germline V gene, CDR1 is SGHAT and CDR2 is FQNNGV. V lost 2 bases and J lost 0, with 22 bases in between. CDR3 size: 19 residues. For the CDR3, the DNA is TGTGCCAGCAGCTTACCCCGGGCGGGGGGACCCTATATGAACACTGAAGCTTTCTTT. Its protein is CASSLPRAGGPYMNTEAFF.

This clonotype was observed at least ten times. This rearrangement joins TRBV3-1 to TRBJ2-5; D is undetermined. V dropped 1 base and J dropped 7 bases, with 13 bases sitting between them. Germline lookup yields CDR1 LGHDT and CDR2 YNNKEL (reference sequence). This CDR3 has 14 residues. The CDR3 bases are TGTGCCAGCAGCCAAGTAGCTTACTTGGGGACCCAGTACTTC. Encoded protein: CASSQVAYLGTQYF.

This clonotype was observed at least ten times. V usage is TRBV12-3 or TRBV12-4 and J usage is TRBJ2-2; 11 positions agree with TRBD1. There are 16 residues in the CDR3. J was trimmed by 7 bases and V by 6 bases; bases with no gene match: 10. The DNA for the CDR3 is TGTGCCAGCAGCCCTAGGACAGGGGGCTTTGGCGGGGAGCTGTTTTTT. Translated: CASSPRTGGFGGELFF.

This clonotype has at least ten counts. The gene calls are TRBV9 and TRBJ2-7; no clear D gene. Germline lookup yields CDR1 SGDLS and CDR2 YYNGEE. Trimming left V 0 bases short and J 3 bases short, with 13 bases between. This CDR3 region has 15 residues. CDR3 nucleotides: TGTGCCAGCAGCGTAGGACCCCGGTTGGGCTACGAGCAGTACTTC. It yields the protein CASSVGPRLGYEQYF.

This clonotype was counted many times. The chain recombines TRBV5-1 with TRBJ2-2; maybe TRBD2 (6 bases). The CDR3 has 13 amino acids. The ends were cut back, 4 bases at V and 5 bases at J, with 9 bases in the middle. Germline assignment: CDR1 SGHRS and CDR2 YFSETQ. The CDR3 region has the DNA TGCGCCAGCAGCGTAGGAGGGACCGGGGAGCTGTTTTTT. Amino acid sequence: CASSVGGTGELFF.

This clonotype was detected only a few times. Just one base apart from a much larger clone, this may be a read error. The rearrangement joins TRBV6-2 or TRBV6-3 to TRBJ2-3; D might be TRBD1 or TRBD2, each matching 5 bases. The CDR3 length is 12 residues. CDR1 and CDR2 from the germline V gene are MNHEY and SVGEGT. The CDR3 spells CASSEVRDEQHF. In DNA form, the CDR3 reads TGTGCCAGCAGTGAAGTTAGGGACGAGCAGCACTTC.

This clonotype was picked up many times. The DNA of the CDR3 is TGTGCCAGCAGCCTTCCCGGCAATGAGCAGTTCTTC. Encoded protein: CASSLPGNEQFF. The chain recombines TRBV7-9 with TRBJ2-1; D uncertain. The germline V and J ends were trimmed by 5 bases and 6 bases, with 8 bases remaining between them. There are 12 residues in the CDR3. Per the germline V gene, CDR1 is SEHNR and CDR2 is FQNEAQ (reference sequence).

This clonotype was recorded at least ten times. The CDR3 loop reads CATSRDLWTGQGAYAGDEQYF. In nucleotides, the CDR3 is TGTGCCACCAGCAGAGATCTGTGGACGGGACAGGGGGCTTACGCTGGGGACGAGCAGTACTTC. V is TRBV15 and J is TRBJ2-7; 12 bases align to TRBD1. Trimming cost V 0 bases and J 5 bases; bases outside gene matches: 20. CDR3 length equals 21 residues. Germline V CDR1 and CDR2: LNHNV, YYDKDF (reference sequence).